This TCR beta chain originates from a study of blood T cell repertoires in COVID-19. From germline, CDR1 is SQVTM and CDR2 ANQGSEA. This CDR3 comprises 14 residues. Trimming took off 0 bases at V and 7 bases at J, with 15 bases between the two ends. TCRdb's table, derived via immunoSEQ multiplex PCR, lists solely in-frame clones and lacks some. The table includes 130,000 to 150,000 clones, 70% to 90% detected once. This TCR derives from a woman in her thirties or forties who had recovered from COVID-19. Input material: PBMCs or T cells enriched from blood (not recorded which). J is TRBJ1-2 and V is TRBV29-1; possibly TRBD1 for D (6 bases). The DNA of the CDR3 is TGCAGCGTTGAAGAACCCAGGGGCCGGACTGGCTACACCTTC. It translates to CSVEEPRGRTGYTF. The entire variable domain, with the rest obtained from reference TRBV29-1 and TRBJ1-2, is as follows: SAVISQKPSRDICQRGTSLTIQCQVDSQVTMMFWYRQQPGQSLTLIATANQGSEATYESGFVIDKFPISRPNLTFSTLTVSNMSPEDSSIYLCSVEEPRGRTGYTFGSGTRLTVV.